The present entry profiles one T cell receptor (beta chain) with its context. This sample was included in a study of T cell changes during pregnancy in multiple sclerosis. CDR1 and CDR2 (germline): LNHDA, SQIVND (reference sequence). V lost 0 bases and J lost 1; bases outside the gene matches: 0. The CDR3 totals 16 residues. Produced via immunoSEQ multiplex PCR; TCRdb's table is partial and in-frame only. Here the sample spans 95,000 to 100,000 clones, about 91% being singletons. This receptor was obtained from a female donor with multiple sclerosis, enrolled in a pregnancy study. The genes are TRBV19 and TRBJ2-6; 7 bases are a match to TRBD2. This material consisted of peripheral blood, taken in the second trimester of pregnancy. The DNA of the CDR3 is TGTGCCAGTAGTATAGAGGGAGGGTCTGGGGCCAACGTCCTGACTTTC. Protein: CASSIEGGSGANVLTF.